This T cell receptor beta chain originates from a study of prognosis after radiotherapy for stage I lung cancer. On the study more broadly: Every lung cancer patient of the non-small cell type was deemed medically inoperable. Progression was not significant in over 13 patients, whereas a few developed distant metastases (median approximately 7 months) after radiotherapy.

The germline gives CDR1 MDHEN, CDR2 SYDVKM. Losses at the gene ends were 4 bases for V and 3 bases for J; bases not matched to a gene: 6. The CDR3 is 15 residues long. Genomic DNA yielded TCR beta CDR3, amplified by two-round multiplex PCR. First-round PCR amplification was performed with primers specific to each TRBV and TRBJ gene. One entry per CDR3 protein results from TCRdb running MiXCR on the multiplex PCR reads. Of approximately 11,000 distinct CDR3 sequences listed, under 45% are singletons. This chain connects TRBV28 to TRBJ2-3; TRBD1 matches at 8 bases. This clonotype was sampled from a donor aged 50 or older with non-small cell lung cancer. The starting material was PBMCs, obtained before or after stereotactic body radiation therapy (not recorded which). CDR3 region: CASSYEDRDTDTQYF. The CDR3 DNA reads TGTGCCAGCAGTTACGAGGACAGGGATACAGATACGCAGTATTTT.